These 20 T cell receptor beta chains came from one sample sequenced in a study of blood T cell repertoires in COVID-19. Some clones are missing from TCRdb's copy, which holds only in-frame ones; the method was immunoSEQ multiplex PCR. The top ten clones hold under 12% of a sample with roughly 41,000 clones, just under 75% of them seen once. Sample: peripheral blood. The source is a man between 65 and 85 years old with COVID-19, enrolled during active disease.

V gene TRBV15 combines with J gene TRBJ2-1; 13 nucleotides match TRBD2. Germline CDR1 is LNHNV and CDR2 is YYDKDF (reference sequence). Germline trimming cut 8 bases from V and 8 bases from J; bases unmatched to any gene: 3. CDR3 length: 13 residues. The CDR3 reads CATGTSGTHEQFF. In nucleotides, the CDR3 is TGTGCCACCGGGACTAGCGGGACCCATGAGCAGTTCTTC.

This chain connects TRBV6-5 to TRBJ2-1; 8 positions agree with TRBD1. The ends lost 6 bases at V and 8 bases at J; junction bases unmatched: 12. Germline V gene sequence: CDR1 MNHEY, CDR2 SVGAGI. There are 15 residues in the CDR3. In nucleotides, the CDR3 is TGTGCCAGCAGGAGGTTGGACAGGGTGGTCTATGAGCAGTTCTTC. This encodes CASRRLDRVVYEQFF.

This chain's CDR3 is CASSLGGRTQYF. The CDR3 DNA follows: TGTGCCAGCAGCTTAGGAGGGCGTACGCAGTATTTT. The gene calls are TRBV11-2 and TRBJ2-3; D perhaps matches TRBD2 (5 bases). This CDR3 is built from 12 residues. Trimming stripped 1 base from V and 8 bases from J, with 7 bases between. Germline V gene sequence: CDR1 SGHAT, CDR2 FQNNGV.

The chain uses TRBV11-2 and TRBJ1-1; D remains ambiguous. CDR3 length: 14 residues. Trimming left V 0 bases short and J 5 bases short, with 10 bases between. CDR1 is SGHAT and CDR2 is FQNNGV in the germline V gene. The DNA of the CDR3 is TGTGCCAGCAGCTTAGATCTAGGAGTAACTGAAGCTTTCTTT. Translation gives CASSLDLGVTEAFF.

This clone was found a few times. The chain links TRBV28 to TRBJ1-6; the D is unclear. The CDR3 extends over 12 amino acids. Looked up from germline, CDR1 is MDHEN and CDR2 is SYDVKM. The V end was cut by 6 bases, the J end by 7 bases, with 7 bases between. The CDR3 sequence is CASSPANSPLHF. In DNA, the CDR3 is TGTGCCAGCAGCCCCGCGAATTCACCCCTCCACTTT.

The rearrangement links TRBV6-6 to TRBJ1-2; 8 bases are a match to TRBD1. Germline V gene lookup returns CDR1 MNHNY and CDR2 SVGAGI (reference sequence). The CDR3 totals 15 residues. Germline trimming cut 5 bases from V and 3 bases from J; bases unmatched to any gene: 8. CDR3 sequence reads: CASSGQGGEDYGYTF. For the CDR3, the DNA is TGTGCCAGCAGTGGACAGGGAGGGGAGGACTATGGCTACACCTTC.

This clone has more than one count but fewer than ten. The chain joins TRBV5-1 to TRBJ1-3; D possibly corresponds to TRBD1 (6 bases). The CDR3 contains 15 residues. Trimming removed 5 bases at V and 2 bases at J, with 14 bases between. Germline CDR1 and CDR2: SGHRS and YFSETQ. For the CDR3, the DNA is TGCGCCAGCAGACCCACAGGGCTAGCTGGAAACACCATATATTTT. Its translation is CASRPTGLAGNTIYF.

The J gene is TRBJ2-6, the V gene TRBV27; D call uncertain. V lost 8 bases and J lost 4, with 3 bases in between. Germline loops: CDR1 MNHEY, CDR2 SMNVEV (reference sequence). CDR3 length equals 11 residues. In nucleotides, the CDR3 is TGTGCCAGCCTAGGGGCCAACGTCCTGACTTTC. Translated, it gives CASLGANVLTF.

The chain links TRBV7-9 to TRBJ2-7; D possibly corresponds to TRBD2 (5 bases). Germline V gene lookup returns CDR1 SEHNR and CDR2 FQNEAQ (reference sequence). CDR3 length: 13 amino acids. The V end lost 5 bases, the J end lost 7 bases, and 15 bases lay between the germline ends. The CDR3: CASSLRGLGEQYF. CDR3 DNA: TGTGCCAGCAGCCTACGGGGTTTGGGAGAGCAGTACTTC.

There are a few counts of this clone. This sequence joins TRBV19 and TRBJ1-1, with D unclear. The CDR3 length is 13 residues. With 3 bases removed from V and 2 bases from J, the gap between germline ends came to 7 bases. CDR1 LNHDA and CDR2 SQIVND come from the germline V gene (reference sequence). CDR3: CASSIYVNTEAFF. The CDR3 coding sequence is TGTGCCAGTAGTATCTACGTAAACACTGAAGCTTTCTTT.

This clone was recorded a few times. V and J are TRBV7-2 and TRBJ2-7; 8 positions agree with TRBD2. V gave up 6 bases and J gave up 1 base; unmatched junction bases: 5. This CDR3 has 14 amino acids. Germline V gene data show CDR1 as SGHTA and CDR2 as FQGNSA. CDR3: CASRSAGGSYEQYF. CDR3 nucleotides: TGTGCCAGCAGGTCGGCGGGGGGTTCCTACGAGCAGTACTTC.

This chain's CDR3 is CASSGGTGYSNQPQHF. The CDR3, as DNA: TGTGCCAGCAGCGGAGGGACAGGATATAGCAATCAGCCCCAGCATTTT. The chain has TRBV9 and TRBJ1-5; TRBD1 aligns across 8 bases. J was trimmed by 0 bases and V by 3 bases; bases with no gene match: 5. This CDR3 is 16 amino acids long. Germline CDR1 reads SGDLS; CDR2 reads YYNGEE.

This clone is a singleton in its sample. This rearrangement joins TRBV5-1 to TRBJ1-6; TRBD1 agrees at 7 bases. This CDR3 comprises 16 residues. Germline V gene sequence: CDR1 SGHRS, CDR2 YFSETQ. The trim removed 10 bases at V and 0 bases at J, leaving 10 bases unmatched. The CDR3 sequence is CASRDSVSSYNSPLHF. For the CDR3, the DNA is TGCGCCTCCCGGGACAGCGTTAGCTCCTATAATTCACCCCTCCACTTT.

V is TRBV28 and J is TRBJ2-1; possible D gene TRBD1, 5 bases. Germline CDR1 MDHEN, CDR2 SYDVKM. The CDR3 loop spans 13 amino acids. Trimming pared 6 bases from V and 7 bases from J, leaving 13 bases between. DNA of the CDR3: TGTGCCAGCAGCCCCCCTAGGGGAAATGAGCAGTTCTTC. Encoded protein: CASSPPRGNEQFF.

The rearrangement joins TRBV9 to TRBJ2-3; maybe TRBD2 (6 bases). CDR1 is SGDLS, CDR2 YYNGEE, per germline. The CDR3 runs 14 residues. V was pared by 4 bases and J by 6 bases, with 15 bases between. CDR3 amino acids: CASSPRTTGDTQYF. As DNA, the CDR3 is TGTGCCAGCAGCCCCCGGACTACGGGGGATACGCAGTATTTT.

The gene calls are TRBV5-1 and TRBJ2-2; 9 positions agree with TRBD1. The V segment lost 4 bases and the J segment 2 bases; nucleotides outside the gene matches: 3. Germline CDR1 reads SGHRS; CDR2 reads YFSETQ. The CDR3 contains 15 residues. CDR3 nucleotide sequence: TGCGCCAGCAGCCACAGGGGGCAAAACACCGGGGAGCTGTTTTTT. Its translation: CASSHRGQNTGELFF.

The chain has TRBV6-4 and TRBJ1-1; D is unclear. Trimming left V 8 bases short and J 1 base short, with 8 bases between. Germline V CDR1 and CDR2: MRHNA, SNTAGT. This CDR3 is built from 12 residues. CDR3 nucleotides: TGTGCCAGCCGAGCAGGGAACACTGAAGCTTTCTTT. As protein: CASRAGNTEAFF.

This clone is a singleton in its sample. CDR3 amino acids: CASSFNRGRGYTF. CDR3 DNA sequence: TGTGCCAGCAGTTTTAACAGGGGGCGAGGCTACACCTTC. The rearrangement links TRBV28 to TRBJ1-2; 9 bases map to TRBD1. V was pared by 3 bases and J by 8 bases, with 4 bases of the junction left unmatched. Germline assignment: CDR1 MDHEN and CDR2 SYDVKM. CDR3 size: 13 residues.

This chain connects TRBV1 to TRBJ2-1; TRBD2 is the table's D call, not checked against the DNA. TRBV1 is annotated as a pseudogene. The CDR3 length is 16 residues. The CDR3 reads CTSSQGLAEIWNEQFF. The CDR3 bases are TGCACCAGCAGCCAGGGACTAGCGGAAATTTGGAATGAGCAGTTCTTC.

The chain couples TRBV5-4 to TRBJ1-1; a possible D gene is TRBD1 (5 bases). There are 14 residues in the CDR3. The germline gives CDR1 SGHNT, CDR2 YYREEE (reference sequence). V shed 6 bases and J shed 1 base, with 13 bases lying between them. This CDR3 is CASNYPGGNTEAFF. The CDR3 region has the DNA TGTGCCAGCAACTACCCGGGGGGGAACACTGAAGCTTTCTTT.